This T cell receptor (beta chain) was captured by sequencing in a study of blood T cells in healthy people across ages. The second PCR ran about 6 to 12 cycles with a sample-barcoded 5' primer and J-beta primers. Every cDNA molecule bore a tag from a template-switch adaptor containing 12 random nucleotides. MiXCR, run by TCRdb on the 5' RACE reads, gives a single entry per CDR3 protein. This sample yields about 930,000 distinct CDR3 sequences, of which around 29% are seen a single time; roughly 10% belongs to the top ten. In addition, the sample was reused for a study of T cells of mothers and their children. Per that study: Reverse transcription into cDNA received all extracted RNA, at roughly 1.4 ug per 15 ul.

The specimen sequenced was blood. The clonotype originates from a woman aged 40-49 years in good health.

The CDR3 coding sequence is TGCGCCAGCAGCCCAAGGGACCCTCCTGCGGGCCAGTACTTC. Translated: CASSPRDPPAGQYF. The chain carries TRBV5-1 and TRBJ2-5; D may be TRBD1 or TRBD2 (5 bases each). The CDR3 covers 14 residues. The ends were cut back, 4 bases at V and 10 bases at J, with 20 bases in the middle. Germline V gene data show CDR1 as SGHRS and CDR2 as YFSETQ.